Here is one T cell receptor beta chain with its context. The data are from a study of T cells in Graves' hyperthyroidism and ophthalmopathy. Per the germline V gene, CDR1 is MGHRA and CDR2 is YSYEKL. The V and J ends lost 3 bases and 3 bases, in that order; junction bases with no gene match: 16. The CDR3 sequence is 19 residues long. RNA transcripts served as the template for amplifying TCR beta CDR3 regions. With the HTBI primer set, the TCR CDR3 went through a first round of RT-PCR. MiXCR was run by TCRdb on the multiplex PCR reads, yielding one entry per CDR3 protein. This table has around 350,000 distinct CDR3 sequences, about 15% appearing once.

The clonotype originates from a woman aged 25 to 39 with Graves' hyperthyroidism that later progressed to Graves' ophthalmopathy. Sequencing was performed on blood. This chain connects TRBV4-1 to TRBJ1-5; 8 positions match TRBD1. As DNA, the CDR3 is TGCGCCAGCAGCCATCCAGGGGGCCAAGACTACAAAATCAATCAGCCCCAGCATTTT. This codes for CASSHPGGQDYKINQPQHF.